What follows describes a single TCR beta chain. Its antigen remains unknown. This sample is part of a study of T cells after posttransplantation cyclophosphamide. Methotrexate plus calcineurin inhibitor accompanied controls' myeloablative marrow transplants; sampling was 1 year later. General study findings and limits: Blood and skin or GI T cell repertoires showed limited TRB overlap.

V was clipped by 2 bases and J by 5 bases, with 19 bases between them. Germline CDR1 reads MGHRA; CDR2 reads YSYEKL. The CDR3 spans 16 residues. Here immunoSEQ multiplex PCR was the method, and the copy in TCRdb shows in-frame clones only, minus some. The repertoire includes some 4,000 clones, 70% to 75% of them detected once, and roughly 50% sits in the top ten. This TCR came from a female patient aged 50-59 years who received an allogeneic stem cell transplant from an unrelated donor, was CMV-positive, and had acute and chronic GVHD. Among the T cells, some may be from the graft donor. This chain connects TRBV4-1 to TRBJ2-7; TRBD1 might be the D (6 bases). Specimen: PBMCs, collected after allogeneic stem cell transplant with calcineurin inhibitor and methotrexate. For the CDR3, the DNA is TGCGCCAGCAGCCAAAAAGGGGACACAGTGGGAGACGAGCAGTACTTC. It codes for CASSQKGDTVGDEQYF.